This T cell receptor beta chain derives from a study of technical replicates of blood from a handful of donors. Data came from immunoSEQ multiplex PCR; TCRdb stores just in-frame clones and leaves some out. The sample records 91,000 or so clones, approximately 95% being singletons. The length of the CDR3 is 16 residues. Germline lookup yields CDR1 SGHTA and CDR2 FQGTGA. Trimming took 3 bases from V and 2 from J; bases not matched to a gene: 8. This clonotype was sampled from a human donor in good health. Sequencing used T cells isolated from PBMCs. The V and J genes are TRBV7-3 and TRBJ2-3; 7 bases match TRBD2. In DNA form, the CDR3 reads TGTGCCAGCAGCTTCGACGTGGCGGGGGTCACAGATACGCAGTATTTT. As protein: CASSFDVAGVTDTQYF.